These 17 T cell receptor beta chains share one sample of origin, sequenced in a study of T cells in Graves' hyperthyroidism and ophthalmopathy. Regions amplified from RNA transcripts were the TCR beta CDR3 regions. When the TCR CDR3 underwent first-round RT-PCR, the HTBI primer set was used. One entry per CDR3 protein, called by TCRdb with MiXCR from the multiplex PCR reads. Here the sample spans about 610,000 distinct CDR3 sequences, approximately 14% being singletons. The sample taken for sequencing was blood. The receptors originated from a woman aged 40 to 50 with Graves' ophthalmopathy.

The chain carries TRBV12-3 or TRBV12-4 and TRBJ1-1; D not resolved. The CDR3 runs to 15 residues. V was cut by 3 bases and J by 1 base, with 12 bases left in between. In DNA, the CDR3 is TGTGCCAGCAGTTTTTACGGACCTCCGAACACTGAAGCTTTCTTT. It translates to CASSFYGPPNTEAFF.

The chain links TRBV18 to TRBJ2-7, with 7 bases fitting TRBD2. The germline CDR1 and CDR2 sequences are KGHSH and LQKENI. V shed 3 bases, J shed 3 bases, and the junction held 5 bases outside the gene matches. This CDR3 has 14 amino acids. The CDR3 sequence: CASSPRTRVYEQYF. DNA for the CDR3: TGTGCCAGCTCACCCCGGACTAGGGTCTACGAGCAGTACTTC.

The rearrangement links TRBV19 to TRBJ1-1, with D possibly being TRBD1 (5 bases). V was cut by 7 bases and J by 4 bases, with 22 bases left in between. Germline V lookup: CDR1 LNHDA, CDR2 SQIVND (reference sequence). CDR3 length: 16 amino acids. The DNA for the CDR3 is TGTGCCAGTATTAAGCAGGCAGGGCGGGTAGGCACTGAAGCTTTCTTT. This codes for CASIKQAGRVGTEAFF.

The chain employs TRBV28 and TRBJ1-1; maybe TRBD1 (5 bases). The CDR3 sequence is 16 residues long. V lost 8 bases and J lost 1, with 20 bases in between. In germline, CDR1 is MDHEN, CDR2 SYDVKM. CDR3 nucleotide sequence: TGTGCCAGCTCCCCTAACTTTTGGGGGACGAACACTGAAGCTTTCTTT. This translates into CASSPNFWGTNTEAFF.

The chain joins TRBV30 to TRBJ2-4; TRBD1 agrees at 7 bases. V gave up 0 bases and J gave up 9 bases; unmatched junction bases: 5. Germline V gives CDR1 GTSNPN, CDR2 SVGIG (reference sequence). The CDR3 spans 13 residues. The CDR3 is CAWSVLTGPIQYF. In DNA form, the CDR3 reads TGTGCCTGGAGTGTCCTGACAGGGCCCATTCAGTACTTC.

This clonotype was observed at least ten times. The chain employs TRBV4-3 and TRBJ2-7, with 10 positions matching TRBD2. The V and J ends lost 5 bases and 6 bases, in that order; junction bases with no gene match: 10. Germline V gene data show CDR1 as LGHNA and CDR2 as YSLEER. CDR3 size: 15 residues. The CDR3 DNA is TGCGCCAGCAGCACCTCAGCGGGAGGGGCTAGCGAGCAGTACTTC. It specifies CASSTSAGGASEQYF.

This clonotype was detected many times. The V gene is TRBV29-1, the J gene TRBJ2-7, with 10 nucleotides matching TRBD1. J gave up 5 bases and V 7 bases, and 8 bases lay outside the gene matches. The CDR3 has 13 amino acids. Per germline, CDR1 SQVTM and CDR2 ANQGSEA. The CDR3 sequence: CSARPGQGNEQYF. For the CDR3, the DNA is TGCAGCGCCAGACCGGGACAGGGGAACGAGCAGTACTTC.

The chain links TRBV10-3 to TRBJ1-1; the match to TRBD1 covers 12 bases. CDR1 and CDR2 (germline): ENHRY, SYGVKD. This CDR3 region has 14 residues. The V gene end was trimmed by 11 bases and the J gene end by 4 bases; junction bases not matched to a gene: 8. CDR3 in amino acids: CAVTGTGGVTEAFF. The CDR3 region has the DNA TGTGCCGTTACCGGGACAGGGGGCGTCACTGAAGCTTTCTTT.

The table lists this clonotype with many counts. The chain is built from TRBV4-3 and TRBJ2-7; no reliable D call. CDR3 size: 13 residues. Per the germline V gene, CDR1 is LGHNA and CDR2 is YSLEER. V lost 2 bases and J 2 bases, leaving 7 bases between the germline ends. CDR3 coding DNA: TGCGCCAGCAGCCAAAGCCCTACCTACGAGCAGTACTTC. Translation gives CASSQSPTYEQYF.

This clonotype was detected ten times or more. The V call is TRBV11-3, the J call TRBJ2-1; 7 bases agree with TRBD2. J lost 6 bases, V lost 1 base, and 3 bases had no gene match. Per germline, CDR1 SGHNT and CDR2 YENEEA. The CDR3 spans 14 residues. CDR3 coding DNA: TGTGCCAGCAGCTTAGCCGGGGGGTTCAATGAGCAGTTCTTC. This encodes CASSLAGGFNEQFF.

This clonotype was detected ten times or more. V usage is TRBV7-3 and J usage is TRBJ1-2, with D tentatively TRBD1 (5 bases). Germline values: CDR1 SGHTA, CDR2 FQGTGA. The CDR3 consists of 13 residues. Trimming cost V 0 bases and J 6 bases, with 8 bases left between them. CDR3 DNA sequence: TGTGCCAGCAGCTTAACGCAGGGACATGGCTACACCTTC. Its protein is CASSLTQGHGYTF.

This clonotype was seen repeatedly, ten times or more. The CDR3 sequence: CASRNRGNYGYTF. CDR3 bases: TGTGCCAGCAGGAACAGGGGTAACTATGGCTACACCTTC. This chain joins TRBV6-1 and TRBJ1-2, with 7 bases identical to TRBD1. V lost 6 bases to trimming and J lost 1 base; unmatched junction nucleotides: 2. Germline-derived CDR1 and CDR2 are MNHNS and SASEGT. The CDR3 contains 13 residues.

This clonotype occurred a few times. The gene calls are TRBV5-1 and TRBJ2-7; 7 bases are a match to TRBD2. The junction had 6 bases not matched to a gene; V was cut back by 0 bases and J by 6 bases. This CDR3 region has 14 residues. Germline loops: CDR1 SGHRS, CDR2 YFSETQ. In nucleotides, the CDR3 is TGCGCCAGCAGCTTGGCTGCGGGAGACTCCGAGCAGTACTTC. Protein: CASSLAAGDSEQYF. The variable domain in full, with the rest retrieved from reference TRBV5-1 and TRBJ2-7, is KAGVTQTPRYLIKTRGQQVTLSCSPISGHRSVSWYQQTPGQGLQFLFEYFSETQRNKGNFPGRFSGRQFSNSRSEMNVSTLELGDSALYLCASSLAAGDSEQYFGPGTRLTVT.

This sequence joins TRBV20-1 and TRBJ2-2; 7 bases line up with TRBD1. Trimming cost V 4 bases and J 3 bases; bases outside gene matches: 5. Germline V gene data show CDR1 as DFQATT and CDR2 as SNEGSKA (reference sequence). This CDR3 is built from 14 residues. CDR3 sequence reads: CSAIQGRDTGELFF. CDR3 DNA: TGCAGTGCTATACAGGGGAGAGACACCGGGGAGCTGTTTTTT.

This clonotype was counted ten times or more. As DNA, the CDR3 is TGTGCCAGCAGGACGACAGTCAATCAGCCCCAGCATTTT. It yields the protein CASRTTVNQPQHF. The chain is built from TRBV2 and TRBJ1-5; weak D call: TRBD1 (5 bases). Germline V gene lookup returns CDR1 SNHLY and CDR2 FYNNEI. CDR3 length: 13 amino acids. Between the trimmed V and J ends, which lost 6 bases and 3 bases, there was a span of 9 bases.

In its sample, this clonotype was seen many times. V gene TRBV20-1 combines with J gene TRBJ2-5; D possibly uses TRBD1 or TRBD2 (7 bases each). This CDR3 is 15 amino acids long. The V end was cut by 6 bases, the J end by 4 bases, with 21 bases between. From germline, CDR1 is DFQATT and CDR2 SNEGSKA (reference sequence). The CDR3 DNA follows: TGCAGTGCGGGGGGGCAGGGGGGTTCATTAGAGACCCAGTACTTC. Its protein product is CSAGGQGGSLETQYF.

The DNA of the CDR3 is TGTGCCAGCAGCGTAGAACCGACAACCAACTATGGCTACACCTTC. Protein: CASSVEPTTNYGYTF. The chain employs TRBV9 and TRBJ1-2; D not certain. This CDR3 has 15 amino acids. Germline lookup yields CDR1 SGDLS and CDR2 YYNGEE. V lost 0 bases and J lost 2, with 11 bases in between.